This T cell receptor beta chain appears in the sequencing data of a study of graft-versus-host responses after intestinal transplantation. Study summary: All of the recipients had induction that used anti-thymocyte globulin, then tacrolimus and steroids for about 3 years. General observations from the study: Early post-transplant HvG declines tracked with peak circulating GvH clone levels.

Only in-frame clones appear in the TCRdb table, and some are missing; sequencing was by immunoSEQ multiplex PCR. The table includes tens of thousands of clones, roughly 91% detected once. The germline CDR1 and CDR2 sequences are MNHEY and SMNVEV (reference sequence). The CDR3 runs to 14 residues. V was cut by 2 bases and J by 4 bases, with 11 bases left in between. On this clone itself: What it binds is not known.

The chain employs TRBV27 and TRBJ1-2; no clear D. The source was unstimulated CD8+ T cells sorted from spleen or lymph node cells, collected before intestinal transplant. The TCR was taken from a human donor who received an intestinal transplant. The CDR3 region has the DNA TGTGCCAGCAGTTTAAGCCCCGCGATCTATGGCTACACCTTC. Residues: CASSLSPAIYGYTF.